This paragraph reports one TCR beta chain. Recovered Cohort 3 donors showed two negative PCRs, clearance, or symptom resolution. TCRdb keeps only in-frame clones here, not all; method: immunoSEQ multiplex PCR. The data show about 220,000 clones, with under 90% seen just once and 3% to 4% held by the top ten. These data come from a study of blood T cell repertoires in COVID-19. In the study overall: Collection of acute and convalescent COVID-19 samples took place in the United States, Italy and Spain.

The sequencing sample was made of PBMCs or T cells enriched from blood (not recorded which). The clonotype originates from a woman aged 60-70 years who had recovered from COVID-19.

The CDR3 is CSVEDTRVASGSGGGANVLTF. DNA of the CDR3: TGCAGCGTTGAAGATACCAGGGTGGCTAGCGGGAGTGGTGGTGGGGCCAACGTCCTGACTTTC. This rearrangement joins TRBV29-1 to TRBJ2-6, with 10 bases that match TRBD2. Germline V gene lookup returns CDR1 SQVTM and CDR2 ANQGSEA. This CDR3 spans 21 amino acids. The V gene end was trimmed by 0 bases and the J gene end by 3 bases; junction bases not matched to a gene: 17.